A selection of T cell receptor beta chains follows, all from one sample in a study of blood T cell repertoires in COVID-19. Data came from immunoSEQ multiplex PCR; TCRdb stores just in-frame clones and leaves some out. The sample lists 130,000 to 150,000 clones; about 80% were seen once. Material for sequencing was PBMCs or T cells enriched from blood (not recorded which). Source of these receptors: a man in his fifties who had recovered from COVID-19. Each CDR3 is given with its conserved first and last residue. A D gene is named only where the DNA matches it firmly. Expanded clones get a size class; other rows say once, few or many, or leave the size out.

-,TRBJ1-1,TRBV6-4,TRBD1,CASSVSTGPGTEAFF,TGTGCCAGCAGTGTTTCGACAGGGCCTGGGACTGAAGCTTTCTTT
-,TRBJ2-7,TRBV6-2/TRBV6-3,TRBD1,CASSYATGLSHF,TGTGCCAGCAGTTACGCGACAGGGCTGAGCCACTTC
once,TRBJ1-1,TRBV10-3,-,CAISERQPEAFF,TGTGCCATCAGTGAAAGACAGCCTGAAGCTTTCTTT
-,TRBJ1-2,TRBV15,TRBD1,CATSSQQGTYGYTF,TGTGCCACCAGCAGCCAACAGGGGACCTATGGCTACACCTTC
-,TRBJ2-2,TRBV7-6,-,CASSLGQYTGELFF,TGTGCCAGCAGCTTAGGACAGTACACCGGGGAGCTGTTTTTT
-,TRBJ1-2,TRBV4-3,-,CASSQDSGGANYGYTF,TGCGCCAGCAGCCAAGATTCGGGTGGAGCTAACTATGGCTACACCTTC
-,TRBJ1-5,TRBV27,-,CASGSTTGHNQPQHF,TGTGCCAGCGGGAGCACAACAGGGCATAATCAGCCCCAGCATTTT
-,TRBJ1-2,TRBV6-2/TRBV6-3,-,CASSNKGASYGYTF,TGTGCCAGCAGTAACAAGGGAGCCTCCTATGGCTACACCTTC
-,TRBJ1-5,TRBV27,TRBD1,CASMKWAGQGWNQPQHF,TGTGCCAGCATGAAGTGGGCCGGACAGGGCTGGAATCAGCCCCAGCATTTT
-,TRBJ2-2,TRBV10-1,TRBD2,CASSGLAGSGELFF,TGCGCCAGCAGTGGACTAGCGGGGTCCGGGGAGCTGTTTTTT
-,TRBJ2-2,TRBV9,-,CASSVEHGELFF,TGTGCCAGCAGCGTAGAGCACGGGGAGCTGTTTTTT
-,TRBJ2-7,TRBV7-6,-,CASTPGSLGSEQYF,TGTGCCAGCACCCCGGGGTCCTTGGGGTCGGAGCAGTACTTC
-,TRBJ2-7,TRBV19,TRBD2,CASSPARGAYEQYF,TGTGCCAGCAGCCCTGCGCGGGGGGCCTACGAGCAGTACTTC
-,TRBJ2-2,TRBV11-2,-,CASSPGGARTGELFF,TGTGCCAGCAGCCCTGGAGGGGCACGAACCGGGGAGCTGTTTTTT
-,TRBJ1-6,TRBV27,TRBD1,CASKDRDRWNNSPLHF,TGTGCCAGCAAAGACAGGGACAGGTGGAATAATTCACCCCTCCACTTT
-,TRBJ1-3,TRBV27,-,CASSLGSRSGNTIYF,TGTGCCAGCAGTTTAGGGAGCAGATCTGGAAACACCATATATTTT
few,TRBJ1-2,TRBV6-1,-,CASGEDSNYGYTF,TGTGCCAGCGGTGAAGACAGTAACTATGGCTACACCTTC